These 26 T cell receptor beta chains came from one sample sequenced in a study of T cell changes during pregnancy in multiple sclerosis. The data were produced by immunoSEQ multiplex PCR, yet TCRdb's version contains in-frame clones alone and is incomplete. The sample includes 55,000 to 70,000 clones, 75% to 90% of them seen just once. The sample consisted of peripheral blood, taken after pregnancy. These TCRs come from a female donor with multiple sclerosis, enrolled in a pregnancy study.

The chain couples TRBV4-1 to TRBJ2-2; 9 bases match TRBD2. Germline V gives CDR1 MGHRA, CDR2 YSYEKL. With 3 bases clipped from V and 5 bases from J, the junction kept 4 bases outside the gene matches. CDR3 size: 15 residues. DNA of the CDR3: TGCGCCAGCAGCCAGGGCCTAGCGGGGACCGGGGAGCTGTTTTTT. This codes for CASSQGLAGTGELFF.

V gene TRBV19 combines with J gene TRBJ2-6; weak D call: TRBD1 (6 bases). Germline V lookup: CDR1 LNHDA, CDR2 SQIVND (reference sequence). The length of the CDR3 is 16 residues. The V end lost 11 bases, the J end lost 0 bases, and 17 bases lay between the germline ends. CDR3 in amino acids: CASHRTVGSGANVLTF. Here the CDR3 DNA reads TGTGCCTCCCACCGGACAGTCGGCTCTGGGGCCAACGTCCTGACTTTC.

The rearrangement uses TRBV11-2 and TRBJ1-3, with unresolved D. The CDR3 consists of 15 residues. Germline V CDR1 and CDR2: SGHAT, FQNNGV. Between the trimmed V and J ends, which lost 1 base and 4 bases, there was a span of 11 bases. CDR3 loop: CASSLVTAGGNTIYF. In DNA, the CDR3 is TGTGCCAGCAGCTTAGTCACGGCGGGGGGAAACACCATATATTTT.

This clone was observed once. CDR3 loop: CASSEALGAFRIYEQYF. DNA of the CDR3: TGTGCCAGCAGTGAAGCCCTGGGAGCCTTCCGTATCTACGAGCAGTACTTC. The genes are TRBV6-1 and TRBJ2-7; tentatively, D is TRBD2 (5 bases). V was clipped by 0 bases and J by 3 bases, with 18 bases between them. Germline-derived CDR1 and CDR2 are MNHNS and SASEGT. This CDR3 is built from 17 residues.

This clone was observed a few times. V and J are TRBV6-1 and TRBJ2-3; TRBD1 matches at 9 bases. CDR1 and CDR2 (germline): MNHNS, SASEGT. The CDR3 consists of 13 residues. V lost 6 bases to trimming and J lost 7 bases; unmatched junction nucleotides: 5. CDR3 DNA: TGTGCCAGCAGACGACAGGGGGGGAATACGCAGTATTTT. Translation gives CASRRQGGNTQYF.

This chain connects TRBV7-2 to TRBJ1-4; 9 bases align to TRBD1. V was pared by 3 bases and J by 8 bases, with 1 base of the junction left unmatched. The CDR3 totals 13 residues. Germline CDR1 reads SGHTA; CDR2 reads FQGNSA. The CDR3 DNA follows: TGTGCCAGCAGCTTCGACAGGGGGGAAAAACTGTTTTTT. Translating gives CASSFDRGEKLFF.

Note on this clone: The junction departs from germline at one end; a sequencing error may be responsible. This chain links TRBV6-1 with TRBJ2-1; D is perhaps TRBD1 (7 bases). The CDR3 has 13 residues. CDR1 and CDR2 from the germline V gene are MNHNS and SASEGT. CDR3 amino acids: CASSVERRGHQVF. The CDR3 DNA follows: TGTGCCAGCAGCGTCGAGAGGAGGGGGCACCAGGTCTTC.

The DNA of the CDR3 is TGTGCCAGCAGTGAAGCCCAGCGGGGGGCAGATACGCAGTATTTT. Translation gives CASSEAQRGADTQYF. This chain uses TRBV6-1 with TRBJ2-3; 9 bases are shared with TRBD2. V was clipped by 0 bases and J by 4 bases; unmatched bases: 2. CDR1 is MNHNS, CDR2 SASEGT, per germline. The CDR3 covers 15 residues.

The CDR3 here is CASSEGRGLNNSPLHF. The DNA of the CDR3 is TGTGCCAGCAGTGAAGGCCGGGGGTTGAATAATTCACCCCTCCACTTT. The chain uses TRBV2 and TRBJ1-6; D might be TRBD1 (5 bases). Germline lookup yields CDR1 SNHLY and CDR2 FYNNEI. V was pared by 1 base and J by 5 bases, with 12 bases between. CDR3 length: 16 amino acids.

J is TRBJ2-7 and V is TRBV6-5; maybe TRBD2 (5 bases). The CDR3 covers 14 residues. The V gene's germline CDR1 is MNHEY and CDR2 SVGAGI. V was cut by 5 bases and J by 1 base, with 12 bases left in between. This CDR3 is CASSGFGDSYEQYF. DNA for the CDR3: TGTGCCAGCAGTGGCTTCGGGGATTCCTACGAGCAGTACTTC.

J is TRBJ2-3 and V is TRBV18; 7 bases map to TRBD1. The trim removed 4 bases at V and 1 base at J, leaving 5 bases unmatched. The CDR3 extends over 15 amino acids. Germline V gene sequence: CDR1 KGHSH, CDR2 LQKENI. Here the CDR3 reads CASSLWGQRTDTQYF. In DNA form, the CDR3 reads TGTGCCAGCTCACTCTGGGGACAGCGCACAGATACGCAGTATTTT.

This clone occurred once. The chain recombines TRBV7-9 with TRBJ2-1; 11 nucleotides align to TRBD2. V lost 1 base to trimming and J lost 8 bases; unmatched junction nucleotides: 10. Germline V gene lookup returns CDR1 SEHNR and CDR2 FQNEAQ (reference sequence). This CDR3 comprises 17 residues. The CDR3 DNA is TGTGCCAGCAGCTTAGGCTTAGCGGGGGGGACGAGAGATGAGCAGTTCTTC. It is translated as CASSLGLAGGTRDEQFF.

The chain carries TRBV5-4 and TRBJ1-6; D is ambiguous. V lost 0 bases and J 0 bases, leaving 4 bases between the germline ends. This CDR3 region has 15 residues. Germline V gene sequence: CDR1 SGHNT, CDR2 YYREEE (reference sequence). The CDR3 DNA reads TGTGCCAGCAGCTTGGGGAGCTCCTATAATTCACCCCTCCACTTT. Its protein product is CASSLGSSYNSPLHF.

V and J are TRBV6-6 and TRBJ1-1; D is undetermined. The CDR3 contains 13 residues. V lost 5 bases and J lost 0, with 7 bases in between. Germline loops: CDR1 MNHNY, CDR2 SVGAGI (reference sequence). The CDR3, as DNA: TGTGCCAGCAGTGTCGGGGTGAACACTGAAGCTTTCTTT. It yields the protein CASSVGVNTEAFF.

The V and J genes are TRBV19 and TRBJ2-5; 10 bases are shared with TRBD2. CDR1 and CDR2 (germline): LNHDA, SQIVND (reference sequence). Unmatched junction bases numbered 0, after V lost 4 bases and J lost 4 bases. The CDR3 totals 13 residues. The CDR3 sequence is CASSTSGGETQYF. The DNA for the CDR3 is TGTGCCAGTAGTACTAGCGGGGGAGAGACCCAGTACTTC.

The J gene is TRBJ2-1, the V gene TRBV2; tentative D call: TRBD2 (6 bases). Germline V gives CDR1 SNHLY, CDR2 FYNNEI. V was trimmed by 6 bases and J by 10 bases, leaving 16 bases between them. The CDR3 has 13 amino acids. The CDR3 reads CASSTGTLREQFF. The CDR3 DNA is TGTGCCAGCAGCACTGGGACTTTGCGAGAGCAGTTCTTC.

The V call is TRBV2, the J call TRBJ1-1; 7 positions agree with TRBD1. CDR3 size: 14 residues. CDR1 and CDR2 (germline): SNHLY, FYNNEI. The V gene end was trimmed by 5 bases and the J gene end by 3 bases; junction bases not matched to a gene: 6. The CDR3 protein is CASSWTGQDTEAFF. The CDR3 nucleotides are TGTGCCAGCAGTTGGACAGGACAAGACACTGAAGCTTTCTTT.

V usage is TRBV2 and J usage is TRBJ1-5; weak D call: TRBD1 (5 bases). CDR3 length equals 15 residues. Trimming left V 0 bases short and J 2 bases short, with 8 bases between. The germline CDR1 and CDR2 sequences are SNHLY and FYNNEI. CDR3 sequence (DNA): TGTGCCAGCAGTGAAGCGACAGTGGGCAATCAGCCCCAGCATTTT. Its translation: CASSEATVGNQPQHF.

The chain employs TRBV10-3 and TRBJ2-4; 9 bases match TRBD1. CDR3 size: 13 residues. V dropped 11 bases and J dropped 6; count of bases not matched to a gene: 8. From germline, CDR1 is ENHRY and CDR2 SYGVKD. The CDR3 bases are TGTGCCGTCGCCCCGGGACAGGGAAACATTCAGTACTTC. Translation: CAVAPGQGNIQYF.

This clone was picked up one time. CDR3 in amino acids: CASSPRSGGVMAQYF. As DNA, the CDR3 is TGTGCCAGCAGTCCCCGGAGCGGGGGGGTGATGGCGCAGTATTTT. This chain uses TRBV27 with TRBJ2-3, with 10 bases fitting TRBD2. This CDR3 region has 15 residues. Losses at the gene ends were 5 bases for V and 10 bases for J; bases not matched to a gene: 12. Germline assignment: CDR1 MNHEY and CDR2 SMNVEV (reference sequence).

The V call is TRBV30, the J call TRBJ1-4; no clear D. Per germline, CDR1 GTSNPN and CDR2 SVGIG (reference sequence). This CDR3 is built from 15 residues. V was clipped by 0 bases and J by 5 bases, with 13 bases between them. This CDR3 reads CAWSVLSVSNEKLFF. CDR3 in DNA: TGTGCCTGGAGTGTACTGTCGGTTAGCAATGAAAAACTGTTTTTT.

The CDR3 DNA follows: TGCAGCGTTGTAGGGGATAGGATGAACACTGAAGCTTTCTTT. Its protein is CSVVGDRMNTEAFF. The chain joins TRBV29-1 to TRBJ1-1, with D perhaps TRBD1 (5 bases). The germline V gene encodes CDR1 SQVTM and CDR2 ANQGSEA. There are 14 residues in the CDR3. With 4 bases removed from V and 0 bases from J, the gap between germline ends came to 12 bases.

The V gene is TRBV10-1, the J gene TRBJ2-7; 8 bases line up with TRBD1. After removal of 6 bases from V and 3 bases from J, the junction contained 10 bases not matched to a gene. Germline CDR1 WNHNN, CDR2 SYGVQD (reference sequence). The CDR3 spans 15 residues. Here the CDR3 DNA reads TGCGCCAGCAGCCCCGGGACAGGTAGGGACTACGAGCAGTACTTC. Amino acid sequence: CASSPGTGRDYEQYF.

V and J are TRBV30 and TRBJ2-3; D possibly corresponds to TRBD1 (6 bases). The CDR3 totals 13 residues. From germline, CDR1 is GTSNPN and CDR2 SVGIG (reference sequence). V dropped 4 bases and J dropped 2 bases, with 10 bases sitting between them. CDR3 nucleotide sequence: TGTGCCTGGACTAGGGGGTCCACAGATACGCAGTATTTT. This translates into CAWTRGSTDTQYF.

The rearrangement uses TRBV19 and TRBJ2-5, with 8 bases matching TRBD2. Germline values: CDR1 LNHDA, CDR2 SQIVND (reference sequence). The CDR3 covers 16 residues. V was pared by 5 bases and J by 2 bases, with 10 bases of the junction left unmatched. CDR3 loop: CASSFRAGALQETQYF. Written as DNA, the CDR3 is TGTGCCAGTAGTTTTAGAGCGGGGGCCCTACAAGAGACCCAGTACTTC.

The rearrangement links TRBV5-4 to TRBJ2-1, with D hard to call. Trimming pared 4 bases from V and 3 bases from J, leaving 8 bases between. Germline V lookup: CDR1 SGHNT, CDR2 YYREEE (reference sequence). The CDR3 has 13 residues. CDR3 in amino acids: CASSARIYNEQFF. The CDR3 nucleotides are TGTGCCAGCAGCGCCAGGATCTACAATGAGCAGTTCTTC.